The 26 T cell receptor beta chains reported below all come from one sample, sequenced in a study of blood T cell repertoires in COVID-19. Sequencing was performed with immunoSEQ multiplex PCR; in TCRdb, only in-frame clones are kept and a portion is missing. Among about 70,000 clones, over 80% were seen once, and the ten largest hold approximately 1.9%. The specimen sequenced was peripheral blood. These receptors all stem from a woman aged 55-75 years with acute or convalescent COVID-19.

In regard to this clone: Germline is not matched at one junction end, which may reflect a read error. J is TRBJ2-3 and V is TRBV7-2, with 8 bases lining up with TRBD1. Germline V gene data show CDR1 as SGHTA and CDR2 as FQGNSA. The CDR3 covers 16 residues. CDR3 sequence reads: CASSLRDRSGTDTQYF. In nucleotides, the CDR3 is TGTGCCAGCAGCTTGCGGGACAGGTCTGGCACTGATACGCAGTATTTT.

The V and J genes are TRBV2 and TRBJ2-5; TRBD1 matches at 8 bases. Per germline, CDR1 SNHLY and CDR2 FYNNEI. The CDR3 is 15 amino acids. After removal of 8 bases from V and 4 bases from J, the junction contained 12 bases not matched to a gene. The CDR3 reads CASRYSGQAGETQYF. CDR3 bases: TGTGCCAGCCGGTACTCGGGACAGGCGGGAGAGACCCAGTACTTC.

This clone was seen only a few times. The V gene is TRBV3-1 (or the pseudogene TRBV3-2), the J gene TRBJ1-3; the D gene is possibly TRBD1 (5 bases). Germline V CDR1 and CDR2: LGHDT, YNNKEL (reference sequence). Trimming removed 2 bases from V and 0 bases from J, with 11 bases in between. CDR3 size: 16 residues. CDR3 DNA sequence: TGTGCCAGCAGCCAAATGGACACCGGCTCTGGAAACACCATATATTTT. Residues: CASSQMDTGSGNTIYF.

The genes are TRBV15 and TRBJ1-4; TRBD1 matches 7 bases. CDR3 length: 13 residues. Germline values: CDR1 LNHNV, CDR2 YYDKDF (reference sequence). Germline trimming cut 8 bases from V and 8 bases from J; bases unmatched to any gene: 8. The CDR3 DNA is TGTGCCACCCAAAAAGGGACAGAAGAAAAACTGTTTTTT. This encodes CATQKGTEEKLFF. The entire variable domain, with the rest obtained from reference TRBV15 and TRBJ1-4, is as follows: DAMVIQNPRYQVTQFGKPVTLSCSQTLNHNVMYWYQQKSSQAPKLLFHYYDKDFNNEADTPDNFQSRRPNTSFCFLDIRSPGLGDTAMYLCATQKGTEEKLFFGSGTQLSVL.

V usage is TRBV11-1 and J usage is TRBJ2-7; 12 positions match TRBD2. Germline loops: CDR1 SGHAT, CDR2 FQDESV (reference sequence). The junction had 10 bases not matched to a gene; V was cut back by 5 bases and J by 5 bases. The CDR3 has 16 residues. This chain's CDR3 is CASSKGARTSGDEQYF. As DNA, the CDR3 is TGTGCCAGCAGCAAAGGCGCCAGGACTAGCGGGGACGAGCAGTACTTC.

This clone was counted a few times. Here the CDR3 reads CASSSNRRTYEQYF. The CDR3 nucleotides are TGTGCCAGCAGTTCTAACAGGCGAACCTACGAGCAGTACTTC. This chain links TRBV28 with TRBJ2-7, with a tentative D call TRBD1 (5 bases). CDR3 size: 14 residues. Germline values: CDR1 MDHEN, CDR2 SYDVKM. Trimming removed 4 bases at V and 2 bases at J, with 12 bases between.

The rearrangement uses TRBV7-9 and TRBJ2-3; tentative D call: TRBD2 (6 bases). V was trimmed by 8 bases and J by 0 bases, leaving 12 bases between them. CDR3 length: 14 amino acids. The germline V gene has CDR1 SEHNR and CDR2 FQNEAQ (reference sequence). CDR3 sequence reads: CASPRDPSTDTQYF. CDR3 coding DNA: TGTGCCAGCCCGCGGGACCCTAGCACAGATACGCAGTATTTT. Drawing the rest from reference TRBV7-9 and TRBJ2-3, the complete variable domain is DTGVSQNPRHKITKRGQNVTFRCDPISEHNRLYWYRQTLGQGPEFLTYFQNEAQLEKSRLLSDRFSAERPKGSFSTLEIQRTEQGDSAMYLCASPRDPSTDTQYFGPGTRLTVL.

This chain uses TRBV2 with TRBJ1-2; TRBD1 matches 7 bases. Unmatched junction bases numbered 18, after V lost 6 bases and J lost 8 bases. The CDR3 runs to 16 residues. Germline CDR1 reads SNHLY; CDR2 reads FYNNEI. The CDR3 sequence is CASRNDPRDSHLGYTF. Here the CDR3 DNA reads TGTGCCAGCAGAAACGATCCCCGGGACAGTCACTTAGGCTACACCTTC.

The rearrangement uses TRBV27 and TRBJ1-1, with TRBD1 as a possible D gene (5 bases). The CDR3 has 16 residues. Deletions cut 6 bases from V and 7 bases from J, with 24 bases between. Germline CDR1 and CDR2: MNHEY and SMNVEV (reference sequence). CDR3 in amino acids: CASRRFVEGATIEAFF. The CDR3 nucleotides are TGTGCCAGCAGACGATTCGTAGAAGGGGCAACCATTGAAGCTTTCTTT.

The chain combines TRBV6-1 with TRBJ1-3; D is undetermined. Germline CDR1 reads MNHNS; CDR2 reads SASEGT. The CDR3 spans 18 residues. The V gene lost 1 base and the J gene lost 0 bases, with 16 bases spanning the gap. CDR3 residues: CASSEVLAWSGSGNTIYF. The CDR3 coding sequence is TGTGCCAGCAGTGAAGTGTTAGCGTGGAGTGGCTCTGGAAACACCATATATTTT.

This clone was counted only a few times. The chain carries TRBV3-1 (or the pseudogene TRBV3-2) and TRBJ1-2, with D possibly being TRBD1 (5 bases). The germline V gene has CDR1 LGHDT and CDR2 YNNKEL (reference sequence). The CDR3 is 16 residues long. V was pared by 1 base and J by 8 bases, with 20 bases between. This chain's CDR3 is CASSQALVSGERGYTF. The CDR3 nucleotides are TGTGCCAGCAGCCAAGCTCTTGTATCGGGGGAAAGAGGCTACACCTTC.

The chain combines TRBV4-1 with TRBJ1-1, with 9 bases that match TRBD1. Germline V lookup: CDR1 MGHRA, CDR2 YSYEKL. This CDR3 has 15 residues. Trimming cost V 3 bases and J 3 bases; bases outside gene matches: 5. CDR3 region: CASSHYRGQDTEAFF. In DNA, the CDR3 is TGCGCCAGCAGCCATTACAGGGGGCAGGACACTGAAGCTTTCTTT.

This chain uses TRBV6-6 with TRBJ2-2; D is uncertain. The CDR3 is made up of 14 amino acids. Trimming left V 11 bases short and J 0 bases short, with 13 bases between. CDR1 and CDR2 from the germline V gene are MNHNY and SVGAGI (reference sequence). The chain's CDR3 is CAHLAPSNTGELFF. CDR3 DNA sequence: TGTGCCCATTTGGCTCCTTCGAACACCGGGGAGCTGTTTTTT.

The chain carries TRBV6-1 and TRBJ1-2; the match to TRBD1 covers 7 bases. Unmatched junction bases numbered 4, after V lost 3 bases and J lost 9 bases. The CDR3 covers 12 residues. Germline CDR1 and CDR2: MNHNS and SASEGT. This chain's CDR3 is CASSDGTASYTF. The CDR3 DNA is TGTGCCAGCAGTGATGGGACAGCAAGCTACACCTTC.

The chain employs TRBV5-1 and TRBJ2-5, with TRBD1 matching over 8 bases. Looked up from germline, CDR1 is SGHRS and CDR2 is YFSETQ. Losses at the gene ends were 2 bases for V and 3 bases for J; bases not matched to a gene: 3. This CDR3 comprises 14 residues. The chain's CDR3 is CASSFLQGEETQYF. In DNA, the CDR3 is TGCGCCAGCAGCTTTCTACAGGGGGAAGAGACCCAGTACTTC.

This clone was detected once. The rearrangement links TRBV4-2 to TRBJ1-6; 7 bases match TRBD1. Germline-derived CDR1 and CDR2 are LGHNA and YNFKEQ. The CDR3 is 14 residues long. Trimming took 3 bases from V and 6 from J; bases not matched to a gene: 2. The CDR3: CASSHPGGNSPLHF. The CDR3 nucleotides read TGTGCCAGCAGCCACCCAGGGGGTAATTCACCCCTCCACTTT.

With regard to this clone: A junction end diverges from the germline sequence, so it may reflect a read error. The gene calls are TRBV7-7 and TRBJ2-3; D gene ambiguous. Germline values: CDR1 SSHAT, CDR2 FNYEAQ (reference sequence). This CDR3 comprises 12 residues. The CDR3 reads CASILPTNTQYF. DNA for the CDR3: TGTGCTAGCATCCTCCCCACTAATACGCAGTATTTT.

V is TRBV7-8 and J is TRBJ1-2, with TRBD1 matching 7 bases. The CDR3 is 15 residues long. The V gene end was trimmed by 5 bases and the J gene end by 7 bases; junction bases not matched to a gene: 13. CDR1 is SGHVS, CDR2 FQNEAQ, per germline. The CDR3 bases are TGTGCCAGCAGCCCCAGCCCGAACAGGGGCGGTGGCTACACCTTC. This sequence encodes CASSPSPNRGGGYTF.

As to this clone: Distinct nucleotide sequences in the sample also encode this CDR3. V gene TRBV30 combines with J gene TRBJ2-3; unclear D gene. Germline assignment: CDR1 GTSNPN and CDR2 SVGIG (reference sequence). V gave up 2 bases and J gave up 0 bases, with 3 bases separating them. The CDR3 loop spans 12 amino acids. CDR3 sequence: CAWSPSTDTQYF. DNA of the CDR3: TGTGCCTGGAGTCCAAGCACAGATACGCAGTATTTT.

The CDR3 DNA reads TGTGCCAGCAGCTTATCGGGGAATAATTCACCCCTCCACTTT. It yields the protein CASSLSGNNSPLHF. The genes are TRBV7-3 and TRBJ1-6; D gene uncertain. Germline CDR1 reads SGHTA; CDR2 reads FQGTGA. V dropped 2 bases and J dropped 5 bases, with 7 bases sitting between them. The CDR3 length is 14 residues.

The chain links TRBV28 to TRBJ2-4; 8 bases are a match to TRBD1. CDR1 is MDHEN and CDR2 is SYDVKM in the germline V gene. The J segment lost 4 bases and the V segment lost 6 bases, leaving 5 bases of the junction unmatched. The length of the CDR3 is 14 residues. CDR3 protein: CASRETGAKNIQYF. Written as DNA, the CDR3 is TGTGCCAGCAGGGAGACAGGGGCAAAAAACATTCAGTACTTC.

The chain uses TRBV7-3 and TRBJ1-3, with D perhaps TRBD1 (5 bases). CDR3 length: 16 residues. Trimming cost V 5 bases and J 0 bases, with 14 bases left between them. Germline V gene lookup returns CDR1 SGHTA and CDR2 FQGTGA. This CDR3 is CASSPMGLTSGNTIYF. For the CDR3, the DNA is TGTGCCAGCAGCCCCATGGGACTGACCTCTGGAAACACCATATATTTT.

This clone has a handful of counts. This chain joins TRBV19 and TRBJ1-2, with D uncertain. V lost 3 bases and J 4 bases, leaving 21 bases between the germline ends. The CDR3 spans 17 residues. Germline CDR1 reads LNHDA; CDR2 reads SQIVND (reference sequence). In DNA form, the CDR3 reads TGTGCCAGTAGTATCTTCTTTGGATCGCGGGATATCTATGGCTACACCTTC. Translated, it gives CASSIFFGSRDIYGYTF.

V and J are TRBV5-4 and TRBJ2-7; 10 nucleotides line up with TRBD1. The CDR3 length is 15 residues. V lost 5 bases to trimming and J lost 5 bases; unmatched junction nucleotides: 10. In germline, CDR1 is SGHNT, CDR2 YYREEE (reference sequence). The CDR3 spells CASSSVGTGDHEQYF. Here the CDR3 DNA reads TGTGCCAGCAGTTCGGTCGGGACAGGGGACCACGAGCAGTACTTC.

The rearrangement joins TRBV9 to TRBJ1-1; TRBD1 matches at 7 bases. CDR3 length: 17 residues. J gave up 0 bases and V 3 bases, and 11 bases lay outside the gene matches. CDR1 and CDR2 (germline): SGDLS, YYNGEE. The CDR3 nucleotides read TGTGCCAGCAGCGCTCGGGGGACAGCAAACATGAACACTGAAGCTTTCTTT. It encodes CASSARGTANMNTEAFF.

V is TRBV19 and J is TRBJ2-5; no clear D. V shed 2 bases and J shed 1 base, with 8 bases lying between them. The CDR3 has 14 amino acids. In germline, CDR1 is LNHDA, CDR2 SQIVND (reference sequence). The CDR3 nucleotides read TGTGCCAGTAGTATAAGCCGTAGCCAAGAGACCCAGTACTTC. It codes for CASSISRSQETQYF.